This T cell receptor (beta chain) was sequenced during a study of T cells expressing NK-cell markers (dated by TCRdb to about 2020). The study in broad terms: Fewer than ten donors provided sorted CD3+CD56+NKG2C+, CD3+CD56+NKG2C- and CD3+CD56-NKG2C+ T-cell subsets, whose TCR beta-chain repertoires were profiled. Among the eight sequenced donors, seven were HCMV-seropositive and one was HCMV-seronegative. The study sequenced eight donors, all healthy volunteers chosen at random: three men and five women. Sequencing of the libraries produced 2 x 150 bp reads on Illumina HiSeq 2000/2500, MiSeq or NextSeq.

To determine HCMV serostatus, a commercial ELISA kit was used to detect HCMV-specific IgG in serum. Ficoll density gradient centrifugation was used to isolate peripheral blood mononuclear cells from blood. As for this clonotype: Its binding antigen is unknown.

Instrument used: Illumina HiSeq 2000. TCR beta cDNA libraries were prepared using 5'RACE template switching, which introduced a universal primer site and unique molecular identifiers. Synthesis of cDNA was primed from the TCR beta constant segment and was followed by two consecutive PCR amplification steps. The paper's data handling went like this. Reads were demultiplexed and grouped by UMI with MIGEC, and clonotypes were assembled and quantified with MiTCR. To exclude erroneous sequences, any TCR cDNA sequence not supported by at least two reads was discarded. Downstream repertoire analysis used the tcR package, and clonotypes were matched across fractions by CDR3 nucleotide sequence plus V segment. VDJmatch was used to annotate antigen specificity against VDJdb, with one amino acid substitution in CDR3 permitted. Through TCRdb reprocessing, the reads give one entry per CDR3 protein sequence; DNA is omitted. The V and J calls and clone size are TCRdb's, not the authors'. The sample table gives 130,000 to 150,000 distinct CDR3 sequences. The top ten constitute roughly 12% of the sample.

Sequences SGHKS (CDR1) and YYEKEE (CDR2) are obtained from the germline V gene (reference sequence). The CDR3, cysteine through phenylalanine, is 18 amino acids long. A DNA sequence was not provided. Results and caveats for the whole study, not just this receptor: Those dominant clonotypes were again the most abundant among CD3+CD56-NKG2C+ cells in a few donors, at about 25-60.1%. For five or six donors, the dominant CD3+CD56+NKG2C+ clonotypes were among the top 10 CD8+ clonotypes and accounted for 1.0-7.0% of CD8+ T cells. Whether the expanded NKG2C-expressing T cell clones were specific for HCMV antigens was left unclear.

Source material: blood T cells: a sorted CD56 or NKG2C T cell subset, CD4+ or CD8+ T cells, or bulk PBMC T cells (not recorded which). This receptor was obtained from a man aged 18 to 30 in good health. Donor details come from another sample of the same person, matched by shared clones. The rearranged chain carries TRBV5-5 and TRBJ2-1; TCRdb proposes TRBD1, but this gene call is untestable without DNA. The CDR3 region: CASSFPGGETLSYNEQFF.